Below are 10 T cell receptor beta chains sequenced from a single sample in a study of radiotherapy plus CTLA-4 blockade in lung cancer. Clones were read by immunoSEQ multiplex PCR, and TCRdb kept only the in-frame ones, dropping some. Among 35,000 to 40,000 clones, approximately 85% were seen once, and the ten largest hold about 5.6%. The source was peripheral blood, collected from a patient treated with radiotherapy plus ipilimumab. Receptors were obtained from a human donor with non-small cell lung cancer who had stable disease on radiotherapy plus ipilimumab.

The rearrangement joins TRBV6-1 to TRBJ2-3, with D maybe TRBD1 (6 bases). In germline, CDR1 is MNHNS, CDR2 SASEGT. V was trimmed by 5 bases and J by 7 bases, leaving 10 bases between them. This CDR3 region has 12 residues. The CDR3, as DNA: TGTGCCAGCAGTAACAGGGAAAATACGCAGTATTTT. This translates into CASSNRENTQYF.

Only a few counts were recorded for this clone. For the CDR3, the DNA is TGTGCCAGCAAGCTAGCGGGAGGGCGGTACGAGCAGTACTTC. Its protein product is CASKLAGGRYEQYF. The chain combines TRBV27 with TRBJ2-7; 12 positions agree with TRBD2. CDR3 length: 14 residues. The germline V gene encodes CDR1 MNHEY and CDR2 SMNVEV (reference sequence). Losses at the gene ends were 7 bases for V and 4 bases for J; bases not matched to a gene: 5.

The genes are TRBV28 and TRBJ2-7; 7 bases fit TRBD1. The germline gives CDR1 MDHEN, CDR2 SYDVKM. CDR3 size: 15 residues. V lost 4 bases, J lost 6 bases, and 12 bases stayed unmatched. This CDR3 is CASSYTIQGVGEQYF. The CDR3 nucleotides read TGTGCCAGCAGTTATACGATCCAGGGGGTCGGCGAGCAGTACTTC.

This clone was found once. The V and J genes are TRBV9 and TRBJ2-7, with TRBD1 identical over 9 bases. The germline V gene has CDR1 SGDLS and CDR2 YYNGEE. The CDR3 spans 17 residues. The J segment lost 2 bases and the V segment lost 0 bases, leaving 9 bases of the junction unmatched. The CDR3 DNA follows: TGTGCCAGCAGCGTAGCTGGAGGACAGGGGCCCCCCTACGAGCAGTACTTC. As protein: CASSVAGGQGPPYEQYF.

J is TRBJ2-2 and V is TRBV7-9, with 7 bases lining up with TRBD2. Germline assignment: CDR1 SEHNR and CDR2 FQNEAQ (reference sequence). The V and J ends lost 4 bases and 0 bases, in that order; junction bases with no gene match: 8. This CDR3 is 17 amino acids long. CDR3 amino acids: CASSSGGLSANTGELFF. The CDR3 region has the DNA TGTGCCAGCAGCTCGGGAGGACTTTCCGCGAACACCGGGGAGCTGTTTTTT.

V and J are TRBV12-5 and TRBJ2-3; 8 bases are a match to TRBD1. Germline values: CDR1 LGHNT, CDR2 FRNRAP. Trimming cost V 2 bases and J 6 bases; bases outside gene matches: 10. This CDR3 contains 16 residues. CDR3 in DNA: TGTGCTAGTGGTTTGCAGGGCCAGGGGGCTAAGGATACGCAGTATTTT. Amino acids: CASGLQGQGAKDTQYF. Combining the CDR3 with reference TRBV12-5 and TRBJ2-3 gives the whole variable domain DARVTQTPRHKVTEMGQEVTMRCQPILGHNTVFWYRQTMMQGLELLAYFRNRAPLDDSGMPKDRFSAEMPDATLATLKIQPSEPRDSAVYFCASGLQGQGAKDTQYFGPGTRLTVL.

Only a few counts were recorded for this clone. The rearrangement links TRBV11-2 to TRBJ2-1, with D perhaps TRBD1 (5 bases). The CDR3 runs to 17 residues. Germline CDR1 SGHAT, CDR2 FQNNGV. Trimming took 2 bases from V and 3 from J, leaving 17 bases between them. DNA for the CDR3: TGTGCCAGCAGCTTAAAAGTAGGGTTCGACAGCTACAATGAGCAGTTCTTC. Translated, it gives CASSLKVGFDSYNEQFF.

Written as DNA, the CDR3 is TGTGCCAGCAGTGGGCGGGAGGGCCGGGAGACCCAGTACTTC. This translates into CASSGREGRETQYF. The chain couples TRBV13 to TRBJ2-5; TRBD2 aligns across 9 bases. With 6 bases clipped from V and 5 bases from J, the junction kept 7 bases outside the gene matches. The CDR3 is made up of 14 amino acids. Germline V gives CDR1 PRHDT, CDR2 FYEKMQ (reference sequence). Combining the CDR3 with reference TRBV13 and TRBJ2-5 gives the whole variable domain AAGVIQSPRHLIKEKRETATLKCYPIPRHDTVYWYQQGPGQDPQFLISFYEKMQSDKGSIPDRFSAQQFSDYHSELNMSSLELGDSALYFCASSGREGRETQYFGPGTRLLVL.

CDR3 sequence (DNA): TGTGCCAGTAGTCAGTGGGGGGTGCGTGGGGCCAACGTCCTGACTTTC. This codes for CASSQWGVRGANVLTF. J is TRBJ2-6 and V is TRBV19; D might be TRBD2 (6 bases). Germline loops: CDR1 LNHDA, CDR2 SQIVND (reference sequence). V was shortened by 5 bases and J by 3 bases, with 14 bases between the two germline ends. The CDR3 runs 16 residues.

V and J are TRBV9 and TRBJ2-2, with TRBD1 identical over 10 bases. Trimming cost V 0 bases and J 4 bases; bases outside gene matches: 0. Germline V lookup: CDR1 SGDLS, CDR2 YYNGEE. The CDR3 has 15 residues. In nucleotides, the CDR3 is TGTGCCAGCAGCGTAGGGACAGGGGGCACCGGGGAGCTGTTTTTT. It encodes CASSVGTGGTGELFF. The entire variable domain, with the rest obtained from reference TRBV9 and TRBJ2-2, is as follows: DSGVTQTPKHLITATGQRVTLRCSPRSGDLSVYWYQQSLDQGLQFLIQYYNGEERAKGNILERFSAQQFPDLHSELNLSSLELGDSALYFCASSVGTGGTGELFFGEGSRLTVL.